The clone carrying this TCR beta chain was recorded at least ten times. V lost 1 base to trimming and J lost 2 bases; unmatched junction nucleotides: 4. This CDR3 has 15 residues. Germline loops: CDR1 LGHNA, CDR2 YSLEER. The data derive from a study of blood T cells in healthy people across ages. Then a second PCR, running roughly 7 to 11 cycles, was carried out with a sample-barcoded 5' primer and a J-beta primer mix. All samples yielded 2.5 million or more CDR3-containing paired-end reads. TCRdb fed the 5' RACE reads into MiXCR, producing one record per CDR3 protein. The sample lists 850,000 or so distinct CDR3 sequences, around 28% occurring once.

Sample: blood. The TCR originated in a woman aged 80 or over in good health. V usage is TRBV4-3 and J usage is TRBJ2-5, with 7 nucleotides matching TRBD2. The CDR3: CASSQGGGIQETQYF. CDR3 nucleotide sequence: TGCGCCAGCAGCCAAGGGGGGGGGATTCAAGAGACCCAGTACTTC.